This is a list of T cell receptor beta chains from one sample in a study of EBV T-cell therapy then PD-1 blockade in nasopharyngeal carcinoma. Profiling relied on immunoSEQ multiplex PCR, and the TCRdb table lists in-frame clones only, not all of them. The table lists 20,000 to 25,000 clones, 82% of them singletons. These TCRs are of unknown antigen specificity. The input for sequencing was CD8+ T cells from blood, taken at day -245 from a patient whose treatment included autologous EBV-specific T cells and nivolumab. Source of these receptors: a man aged 35 to 55 with nasopharyngeal carcinoma. The CDR3 runs from the conserved cysteine through the conserved F or W. The D gene is left open where the match is weak. Some rows mark clone size as missing; the rest say once, few, many or name a class of expanded clone.

clone_size j_call v_call d_call cdr3_nt cdr3_aa
NA TRBJ1-2 TRBV27 NA TGTGCCAGCAGTTTTAACAGTAACTATGGCTACACCTTC CASSFNSNYGYTF
NA TRBJ2-3 TRBV6-4 TRBD2 TGTGCCAGCAGTGACACAGCGGGGGGGCTAGATACGCAGTATTTT CASSDTAGGLDTQYF
NA TRBJ1-5 TRBV19 NA TGTGCCAGTAGTGGGGACATACCAGGCAATCAGCCCCAGCATTTT CASSGDIPGNQPQHF
NA TRBJ1-5 TRBV9 NA TGTGCCAGCAGCGTAGGAGGGCTAAGCAATCAGCCCCAGCATTTT CASSVGGLSNQPQHF
many TRBJ2-7 TRBV20-1 NA TGCAGTGCCCCGAGGGATGGCGAGCAGTACTTC CSAPRDGEQYF
NA TRBJ1-3 TRBV21-1 NA TGTGCCAGCAGCCGGGACAGGAAACCCTCTGGAAACACCATATATTTT CASSRDRKPSGNTIYF
NA TRBJ1-5 TRBV18 NA TGTGCCAGCTCACCACCCCTGTCGGGGTCGCCCCAGCATTTT CASSPPLSGSPQHF
once TRBJ1-2 TRBV27 NA TGTGCCAGCAGTCCCTCCCGGGTGGGGACTGGCTACACCTTC CASSPSRVGTGYTF
NA TRBJ1-1 TRBV5-1 NA TGCGCCAGCAGCTTGGGGTCGGGCGCTGAAGCTTTCTTT CASSLGSGAEAFF
NA TRBJ2-3 TRBV7-3 NA TGTGCCAGCAGCTTAGGTGGGACTAGCACAGATACGCAGTATTTT CASSLGGTSTDTQYF
NA TRBJ1-1 TRBV6-2/TRBV6-3 NA TGTGCCAGCAGATACGACGGGACGCTGAACACTGAAGCTTTCTTT CASRYDGTLNTEAFF
NA TRBJ2-7 TRBV7-8 TRBD2 TGTGCCAGCAGCGGGTTGGGGACTAGCTCCTACGAGCAGTACTTC CASSGLGTSSYEQYF
NA TRBJ2-7 TRBV6-6 NA TGTGCCAGCACCCAAGTGGGCTCCTCTTACGAGCAGTACTTC CASTQVGSSYEQYF
NA TRBJ2-7 TRBV4-3 TRBD2 TGCGCCAGCAGCCAAGAAGGTAGCGGGATATACGAGCAGTACTTC CASSQEGSGIYEQYF
NA TRBJ2-5 TRBV25-1 NA TGTGCCAGCAGTTTAGACTTCCAAGGAGAGACCCAGTACTTC CASSLDFQGETQYF
NA TRBJ2-7 TRBV6-1 NA TGTGCCAGCAGTGAATGGATGGGCAGAAACTACGAGCAGTACTTC CASSEWMGRNYEQYF